This entry features one T cell receptor (beta chain) sequence. The record originates from a study of CD8 T cells in Susac syndrome. The CDR3 extends over 13 amino acids. Germline V lookup: CDR1 MDHEN, CDR2 SYDVKM. V dropped 8 bases and J dropped 8 bases, with 15 bases sitting between them. Random hexamers primed reverse transcription of 0.5 to 1 ug RNA. TCRdb fed the immunoSEQ multiplex PCR reads into MiXCR, producing one record per CDR3 protein. The sample lists approximately 160,000 distinct CDR3 sequences; approximately 93% were seen once. The sample consisted of CD4+ T cells from PBMCs. The chain uses TRBV28 and TRBJ1-4; D is undetermined. This receptor was taken from a human donor with multiple sclerosis. The CDR3 sequence: CASSLDPREKLFF. In DNA, the CDR3 is TGTGCCAGCTCCCTGGACCCGAGGGAAAAACTGTTTTTT.